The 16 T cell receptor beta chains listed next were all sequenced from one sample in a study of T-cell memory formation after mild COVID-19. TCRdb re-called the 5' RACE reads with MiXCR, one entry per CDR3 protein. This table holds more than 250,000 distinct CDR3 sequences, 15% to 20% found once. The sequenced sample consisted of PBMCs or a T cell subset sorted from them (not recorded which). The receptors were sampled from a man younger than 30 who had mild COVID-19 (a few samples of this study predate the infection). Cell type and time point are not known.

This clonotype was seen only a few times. CDR3 bases: TGCAGTGCTAGAGATTCCCAGATCTATGGCTACACCTTC. This translates into CSARDSQIYGYTF. J is TRBJ1-2 and V is TRBV20-1; D gene uncertain. V was pared by 0 bases and J by 4 bases, with 9 bases between. From germline, CDR1 is DFQATT and CDR2 SNEGSKA (reference sequence). This CDR3 contains 13 residues.

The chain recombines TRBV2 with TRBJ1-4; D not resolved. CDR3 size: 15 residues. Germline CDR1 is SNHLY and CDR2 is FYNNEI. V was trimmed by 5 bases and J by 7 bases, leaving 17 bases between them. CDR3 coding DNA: TGTGCCAGCAGTCTAACCGGGATGCCCGCTGAAAAACTGTTTTTT. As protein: CASSLTGMPAEKLFF.

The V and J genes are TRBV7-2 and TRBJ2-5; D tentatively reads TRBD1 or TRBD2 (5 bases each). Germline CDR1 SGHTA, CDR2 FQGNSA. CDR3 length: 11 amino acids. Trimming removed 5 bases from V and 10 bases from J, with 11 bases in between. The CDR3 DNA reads TGTGCCAGCAGCCCGAGTGGGGGCCAGTACTTC. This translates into CASSPSGGQYF.

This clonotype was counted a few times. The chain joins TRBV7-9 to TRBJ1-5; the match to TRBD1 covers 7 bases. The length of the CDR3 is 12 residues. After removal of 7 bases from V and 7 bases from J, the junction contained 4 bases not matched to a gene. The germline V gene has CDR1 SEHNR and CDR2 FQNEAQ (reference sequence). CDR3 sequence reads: CASTRQGQPQHF. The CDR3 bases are TGTGCCAGCACGCGACAGGGCCAGCCCCAGCATTTT.

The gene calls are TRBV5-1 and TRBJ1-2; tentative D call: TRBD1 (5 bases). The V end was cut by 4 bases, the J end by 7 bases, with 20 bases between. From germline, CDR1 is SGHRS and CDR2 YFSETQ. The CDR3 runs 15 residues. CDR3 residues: CASSKGTDGMFGYTF. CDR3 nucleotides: TGCGCCAGCAGCAAAGGGACTGACGGAATGTTTGGCTACACCTTC.

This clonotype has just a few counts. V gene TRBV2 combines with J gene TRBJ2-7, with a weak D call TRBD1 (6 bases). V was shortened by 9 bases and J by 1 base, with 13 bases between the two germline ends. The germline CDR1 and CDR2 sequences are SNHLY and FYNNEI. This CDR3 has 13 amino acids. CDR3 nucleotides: TGTGCCAGTAAACAGGGAACGTCCTACGAGCAGTACGTC. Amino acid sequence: CASKQGTSYEQYV.

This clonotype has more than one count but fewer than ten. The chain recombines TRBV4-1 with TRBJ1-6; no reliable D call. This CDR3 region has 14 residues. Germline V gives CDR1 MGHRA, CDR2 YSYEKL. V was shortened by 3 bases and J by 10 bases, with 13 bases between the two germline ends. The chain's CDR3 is CASSQHTGGSPLHF. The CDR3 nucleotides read TGCGCCAGCAGCCAGCATACCGGAGGGTCACCCCTCCACTTT.

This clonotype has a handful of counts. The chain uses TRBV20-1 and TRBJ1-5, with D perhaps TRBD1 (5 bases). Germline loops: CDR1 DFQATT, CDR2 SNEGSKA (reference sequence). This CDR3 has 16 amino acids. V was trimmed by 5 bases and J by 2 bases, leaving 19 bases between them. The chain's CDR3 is CSAPTGGSEGNQPQHF. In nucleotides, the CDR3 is TGCAGTGCTCCGACGGGGGGGAGCGAGGGCAATCAGCCCCAGCATTTT.

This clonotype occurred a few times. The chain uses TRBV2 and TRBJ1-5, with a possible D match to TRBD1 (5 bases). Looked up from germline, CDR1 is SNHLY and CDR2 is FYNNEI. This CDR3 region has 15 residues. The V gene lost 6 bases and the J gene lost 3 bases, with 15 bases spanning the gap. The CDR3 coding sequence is TGTGCCAGCAGGGTGACAGAGGGATACAATCAGCCCCAGCATTTT. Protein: CASRVTEGYNQPQHF. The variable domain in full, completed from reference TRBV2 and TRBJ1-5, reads EPEVTQTPSHQVTQMGQEVILRCVPISNHLYFYWYRQILGQKVEFLVSFYNNEISEKSEIFDDQFSVERPDGSNFTLKIRSTKLEDSAMYFCASRVTEGYNQPQHFGDGTRLSIL.

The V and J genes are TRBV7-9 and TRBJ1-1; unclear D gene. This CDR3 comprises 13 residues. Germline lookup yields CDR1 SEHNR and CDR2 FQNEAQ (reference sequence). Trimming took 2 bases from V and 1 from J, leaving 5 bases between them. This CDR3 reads CASSLFANTEAFF. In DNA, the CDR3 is TGTGCCAGCAGCTTATTCGCGAACACTGAAGCTTTCTTT.

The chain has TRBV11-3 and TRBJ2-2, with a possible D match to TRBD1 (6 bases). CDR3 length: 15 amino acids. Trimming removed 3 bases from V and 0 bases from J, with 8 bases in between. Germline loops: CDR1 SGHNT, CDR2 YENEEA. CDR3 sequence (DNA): TGTGCCAGCAGCTTCGGGACAACGAACACCGGGGAGCTGTTTTTT. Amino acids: CASSFGTTNTGELFF. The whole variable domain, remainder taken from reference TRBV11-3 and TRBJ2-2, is EAGVVQSPRYKIIEKKQPVAFWCNPISGHNTLYWYLQNLGQGPELLIRYENEEAVDDSQLPKDRFSAERLKGVDSTLKIQPAELGDSAVYLCASSFGTTNTGELFFGEGSRLTVL.

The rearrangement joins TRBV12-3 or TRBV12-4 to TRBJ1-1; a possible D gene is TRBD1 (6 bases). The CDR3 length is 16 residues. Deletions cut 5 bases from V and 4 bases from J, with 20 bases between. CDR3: CASSPTTGAAGTEAFF. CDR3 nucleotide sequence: TGTGCCAGCAGTCCCACCACGGGGGCCGCCGGCACTGAAGCTTTCTTT.

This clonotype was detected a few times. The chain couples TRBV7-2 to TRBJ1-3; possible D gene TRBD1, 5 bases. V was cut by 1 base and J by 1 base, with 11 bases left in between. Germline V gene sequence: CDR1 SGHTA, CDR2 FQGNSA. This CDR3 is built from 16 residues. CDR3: CASSLDFGGSGNTIYF. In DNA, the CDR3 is TGTGCCAGCAGCTTAGACTTCGGGGGATCTGGAAACACCATATATTTT.

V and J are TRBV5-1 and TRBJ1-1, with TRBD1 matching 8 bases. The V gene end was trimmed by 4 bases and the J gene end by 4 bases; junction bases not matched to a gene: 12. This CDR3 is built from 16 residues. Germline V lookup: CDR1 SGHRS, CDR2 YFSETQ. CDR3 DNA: TGCGCCAGCAGCCTTGGACAGGGCGGTATGGGCACTGAAGCTTTCTTT. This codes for CASSLGQGGMGTEAFF.

The CDR3 protein is CASRPSGLDTGELFF. CDR3 coding DNA: TGTGCCAGCAGACCTTCGGGACTGGACACCGGGGAGCTGTTTTTT. The J gene is TRBJ2-2, the V gene TRBV28, with D tentatively TRBD2 (6 bases). The CDR3 sequence is 15 residues long. Trimming took off 6 bases at V and 3 bases at J, with 14 bases between the two ends. Germline V gives CDR1 MDHEN, CDR2 SYDVKM.

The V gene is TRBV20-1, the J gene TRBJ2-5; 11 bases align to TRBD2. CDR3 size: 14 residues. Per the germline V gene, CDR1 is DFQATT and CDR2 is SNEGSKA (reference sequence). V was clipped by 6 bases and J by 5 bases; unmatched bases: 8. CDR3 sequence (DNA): TGCAGTGCCATACTAGCGGGGGCTCGGGAGACCCAGTACTTC. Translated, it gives CSAILAGARETQYF.